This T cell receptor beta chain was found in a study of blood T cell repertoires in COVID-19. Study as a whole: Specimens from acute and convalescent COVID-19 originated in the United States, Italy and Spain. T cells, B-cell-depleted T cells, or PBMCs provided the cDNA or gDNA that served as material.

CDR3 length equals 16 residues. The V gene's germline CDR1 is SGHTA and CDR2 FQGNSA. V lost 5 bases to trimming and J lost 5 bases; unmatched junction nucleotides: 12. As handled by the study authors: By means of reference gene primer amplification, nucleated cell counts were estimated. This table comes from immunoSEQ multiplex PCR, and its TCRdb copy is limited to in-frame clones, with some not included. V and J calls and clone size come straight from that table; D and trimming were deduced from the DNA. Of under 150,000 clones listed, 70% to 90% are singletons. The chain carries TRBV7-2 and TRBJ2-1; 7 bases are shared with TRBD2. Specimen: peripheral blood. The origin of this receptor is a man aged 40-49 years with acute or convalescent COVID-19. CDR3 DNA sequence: TGTGCCAGCAGCCATGGGACTACCCTACCAGACAATGAGCAGTTCTTC. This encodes CASSHGTTLPDNEQFF.